Detailed here is one T cell receptor (beta chain). It was during active infection that Seattle patients were enrolled and then longitudinally followed. Trimming removed 6 bases from V and 0 bases from J; junction bases left unmatched: 3. Germline CDR1 SNHLY, CDR2 FYNNEI. The length of the CDR3 is 16 residues. Authors' processing steps: Reference gene primers were amplified, and this amplification served to estimate nucleated cell counts. The repertoire was sequenced with immunoSEQ multiplex PCR; TCRdb's copy has only in-frame clones and lacks some. V, J and clone size are those of that table, while D and trimming were read from the DNA. The table records some 100,000 clones, 88% of them present only once. The data stem from a study of blood T cell repertoires in COVID-19. Study-wide context: Collection of acute and convalescent COVID-19 samples took place in the United States, Italy and Spain. PBMCs, B-cell-depleted T cells, or T cells were the source of the cDNA or gDNA that made up the material.

The sequence was collected from a middle-aged man with COVID-19, enrolled during active disease. Specimen: peripheral blood. The chain joins TRBV2 to TRBJ2-1, with 12 bases fitting TRBD2. CDR3 region: CASREGLAGSYNEQFF. Written as DNA, the CDR3 is TGTGCCAGCAGGGAGGGACTAGCGGGCTCCTACAATGAGCAGTTCTTC.